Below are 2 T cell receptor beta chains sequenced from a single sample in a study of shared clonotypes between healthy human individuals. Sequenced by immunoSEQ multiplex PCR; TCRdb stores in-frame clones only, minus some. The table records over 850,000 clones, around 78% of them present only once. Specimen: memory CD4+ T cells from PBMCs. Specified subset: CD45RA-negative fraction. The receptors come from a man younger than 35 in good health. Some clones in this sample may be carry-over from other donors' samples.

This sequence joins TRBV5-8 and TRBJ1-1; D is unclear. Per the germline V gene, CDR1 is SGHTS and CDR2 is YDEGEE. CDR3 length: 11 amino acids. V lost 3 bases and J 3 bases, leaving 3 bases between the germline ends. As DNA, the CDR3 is TGTGCCAGCAGCTATTACACTGAAGCTTTCTTT. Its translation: CASSYYTEAFF.

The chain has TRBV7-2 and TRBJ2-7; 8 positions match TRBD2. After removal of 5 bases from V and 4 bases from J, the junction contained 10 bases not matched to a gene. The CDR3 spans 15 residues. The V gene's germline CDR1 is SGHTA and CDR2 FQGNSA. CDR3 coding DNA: TGTGCCAGCAGCGGGAGGGCGGGAGGAGCGTACGAGCAGTACTTC. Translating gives CASSGRAGGAYEQYF.